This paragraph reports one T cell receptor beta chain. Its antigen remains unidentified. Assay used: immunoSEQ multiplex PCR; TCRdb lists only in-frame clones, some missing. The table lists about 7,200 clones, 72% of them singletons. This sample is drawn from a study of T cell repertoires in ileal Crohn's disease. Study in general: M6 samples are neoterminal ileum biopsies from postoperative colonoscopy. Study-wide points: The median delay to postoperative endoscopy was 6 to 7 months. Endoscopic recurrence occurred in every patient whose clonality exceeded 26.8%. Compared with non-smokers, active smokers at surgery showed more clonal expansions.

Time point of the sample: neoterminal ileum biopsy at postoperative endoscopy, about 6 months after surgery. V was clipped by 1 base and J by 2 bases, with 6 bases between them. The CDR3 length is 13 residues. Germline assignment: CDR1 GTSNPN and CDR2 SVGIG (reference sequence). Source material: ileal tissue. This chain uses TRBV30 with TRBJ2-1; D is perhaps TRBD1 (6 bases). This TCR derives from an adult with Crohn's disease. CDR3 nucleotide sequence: TGTGCCTGGAGTGAGGGGGCCTACAATGAGCAGTTCTTC. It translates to CAWSEGAYNEQFF.